This TCR beta chain was recorded in a study of blood T cell repertoires in COVID-19. Background on the study: The samples span acute and convalescent COVID-19 from the United States, Italy and Spain.

Seattle patients were enrolled while actively infected and followed longitudinally. As processed by the authors: Amplification of reference gene primers was used by the study to estimate nucleated cell counts. Generated by immunoSEQ multiplex PCR, the TCRdb table keeps only in-frame clones and is missing some. V, J and clone size derive from that table, while D and trimming were established from the DNA sequence. The table shows some 500,000 clones, with about 88% occurring only once. CDR3 length: 12 amino acids. V gave up 6 bases and J gave up 2 bases, with 10 bases separating them. Germline CDR1 SQVTM, CDR2 ANQGSEA.

Sequenced sample: peripheral blood. The J gene is TRBJ2-5, the V gene TRBV29-1; weak D call: TRBD1 (5 bases). This TCR derives from a woman aged 45 to 65 with COVID-19, enrolled during active disease. The CDR3 loop reads CSVRQTQETQYF. The CDR3 DNA is TGCAGCGTGCGACAGACGCAAGAGACCCAGTACTTC.